These T cell receptor beta chains were read from a single sample in a study of CD8 T cells in Susac syndrome. MiXCR was run by TCRdb on the immunoSEQ multiplex PCR reads, yielding one entry per CDR3 protein. The profile covers roughly 150,000 distinct CDR3 sequences, with around 95% appearing a single time and roughly 0.16% taken by the ten largest. Sequences were obtained from CD8+ T cells from PBMCs. The receptors were sampled from a human donor with multiple sclerosis. CDR3s leave out the opening cysteine and the closing phenylalanine or tryptophan. The order of the fields is V gene, clone size, J gene, CDR3 protein. The size of a clone is reported for some rows only, either as once, few or many, or as a class for expanded clones.

TRBV20-1	-	TRBJ1-6	SAPYQRDQGSPLH
TRBV5-6	-	TRBJ1-6	ASSLRSGPLH
TRBV7-9	-	TRBJ1-2	ASSLGSSGDGYT
TRBV29-1	-	TRBJ2-1	SVGGVGEKIYNEQF
TRBV29-1	few	TRBJ1-3	SVLSGNTIY
TRBV7-9	-	TRBJ1-2	ASSFGTILRRGYT
TRBV15	once	TRBJ2-5	ATSRETGGRAQTQY
TRBV5-1	-	TRBJ1-1	ASGPLDPNTEAF
TRBV7-9	-	TRBJ2-7	ASSSIGTYEQY
TRBV27	-	TRBJ2-3	ASSLDRGLGLTDTQY
TRBV9	-	TRBJ2-7	ASSPKDRGFYEQY
TRBV7-9	-	TRBJ1-1	ASSPSERMNTEAF
TRBV9	-	TRBJ2-7	ASSVGRGAHYEQY
TRBV29-1	-	TRBJ1-2	SVAGGYGYT
TRBV27	-	TRBJ1-6	ASSLVNNSPLH
TRBV27	-	TRBJ2-1	ASSIGAGGYNEQF
TRBV7-2	-	TRBJ2-5	ASSLGGRYETQY
TRBV12-3/TRBV12-4	-	TRBJ2-3	ASSPVGDTQY
TRBV7-9	-	TRBJ2-1	ASSPPPGLAGGRHEQF
TRBV20-1	-	TRBJ2-3	SARDLPAGGTDTQY
TRBV19	once	TRBJ2-7	ASSPDRGASYEQY
TRBV2	once	TRBJ2-7	ASRKGQGALYEQY